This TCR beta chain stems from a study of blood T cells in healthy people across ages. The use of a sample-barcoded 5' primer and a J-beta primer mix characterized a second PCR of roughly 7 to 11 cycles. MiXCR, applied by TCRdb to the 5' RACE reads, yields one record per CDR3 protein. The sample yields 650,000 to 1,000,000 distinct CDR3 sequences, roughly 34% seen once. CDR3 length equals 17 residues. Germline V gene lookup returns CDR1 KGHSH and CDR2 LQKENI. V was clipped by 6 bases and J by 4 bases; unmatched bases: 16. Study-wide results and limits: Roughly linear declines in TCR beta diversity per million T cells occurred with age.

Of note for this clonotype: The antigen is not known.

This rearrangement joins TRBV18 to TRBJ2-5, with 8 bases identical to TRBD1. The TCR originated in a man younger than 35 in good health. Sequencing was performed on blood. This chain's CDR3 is CASSLNTLAGGGETQYF. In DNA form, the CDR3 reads TGTGCCAGCTCCCTAAACACCCTCGCAGGGGGCGGAGAGACCCAGTACTTC.